This TCR beta chain was observed in a study of cytomegalovirus exposure and HLA in healthy donors. Vbeta (60) and Jbeta (13) primers were used in the PCR. Assay: immunoSEQ multiplex PCR; the TCRdb copy retains only in-frame clones and omits some. The table records 120,000 or so clones, around 72% of them present only once. V dropped 6 bases and J dropped 6; count of bases not matched to a gene: 6. Germline CDR1 MNHEY, CDR2 SVGAGI. The CDR3 extends over 13 amino acids. Points from the study as a whole: Cytomegalovirus status, reportedly, was diagnosed with high specificity and sensitivity by the classifier. The likely origin of a cluster of highly shared sequence variants was a sequencing artifact.

Regarding this clone: Its target is not known.

The origin of this receptor is a man aged 25 to 45 in good health and CMV-seronegative. The rearrangement links TRBV6-5 to TRBJ2-3; 7 bases are shared with TRBD1. The sequencing input was PBMCs. CDR3 protein: CASRLTGVDTQYF. The CDR3 DNA reads TGTGCCAGCAGGCTAACAGGGGTCGATACGCAGTATTTT.